These 25 T cell receptor beta chains were sequenced from one sample in a study of blood T cell repertoires in COVID-19. TCRdb keeps only in-frame clones here, not all; method: immunoSEQ multiplex PCR. Among 200,000 to 250,000 clones listed, about 87% were seen once. Sample: PBMCs or T cells enriched from blood (not recorded which). All receptors come from a man aged 18 to 29 with acute COVID-19.

The CDR3 DNA is TGTGCCAGCAGCTCCTCCGCTGGACTAGCTGACGAGCAGTACTTC. Encoded protein: CASSSSAGLADEQYF. This chain connects TRBV7-9 to TRBJ2-7, with 8 bases lining up with TRBD2. V was clipped by 4 bases and J by 5 bases; unmatched bases: 10. The CDR3 has 15 amino acids. Per the germline V gene, CDR1 is SEHNR and CDR2 is FQNEAQ (reference sequence).

This sequence joins TRBV28 and TRBJ1-3, with 7 bases fitting TRBD1. Trimming at V came to 6 bases and at J to 1 base, leaving 9 bases not matched to a gene. CDR3 size: 16 residues. The V gene's germline CDR1 is MDHEN and CDR2 SYDVKM. CDR3 nucleotide sequence: TGTGCCAGCAGCCCGACAGGGTCATATTCTGGAAACACCATATATTTT. Its protein is CASSPTGSYSGNTIYF.

This chain's CDR3 is CASSQDRGRDRVYNEQFF. CDR3 in DNA: TGCGCCAGCAGCCAAGATCGGGGGCGGGACAGGGTCTACAATGAGCAGTTCTTC. This chain uses TRBV4-3 with TRBJ2-1; 9 positions agree with TRBD1. The V segment lost 0 bases and the J segment 3 bases; nucleotides outside the gene matches: 9. Germline V CDR1 and CDR2: LGHNA, YSLEER. The length of the CDR3 is 18 residues.

The chain links TRBV25-1 to TRBJ1-1; D unclear. The CDR3 is made up of 15 amino acids. V was cut by 2 bases and J by 1 base, with 11 bases left in between. Germline V gene sequence: CDR1 MGHDK, CDR2 SYGVNS. The CDR3 coding sequence is TGTGCCAGCAGTGAACCAGGCAGGAAGAACACTGAAGCTTTCTTT. Residues: CASSEPGRKNTEAFF. The whole variable domain, filled in from reference TRBV25-1 and TRBJ1-1, reads EADIYQTPRYLVIGTGKKITLECSQTMGHDKMYWYQQDPGMELHLIHYSYGVNSTEKGDLSSESTVSRIRTEHFPLTLESARPSHTSQYLCASSEPGRKNTEAFFGQGTRLTVV.

The rearrangement links TRBV28 to TRBJ2-1; 7 positions match TRBD2. Germline V gene lookup returns CDR1 MDHEN and CDR2 SYDVKM. This CDR3 region has 14 residues. V dropped 7 bases and J dropped 1; count of bases not matched to a gene: 4. DNA of the CDR3: TGTGCCAGCAATACGGGAGGATCCTACAATGAGCAGTTCTTC. Protein sequence: CASNTGGSYNEQFF.

The chain joins TRBV7-2 to TRBJ1-2, with 9 positions matching TRBD1. The ends lost 5 bases at V and 5 bases at J; junction bases unmatched: 12. CDR1 SGHTA and CDR2 FQGNSA come from the germline V gene. The CDR3 extends over 16 amino acids. DNA of the CDR3: TGTGCCAGCAGCGACAGAAACAGGGGGCGAAATTATGGCTACACCTTC. This sequence encodes CASSDRNRGRNYGYTF.

The CDR3 region has the DNA TGTGCCAGCAGCCAAGATGGGTCTAGCGTGACTAGCACAGATACGCAGTATTTT. Translating gives CASSQDGSSVTSTDTQYF. The chain has TRBV4-2 and TRBJ2-3; possibly TRBD2 for D (6 bases). The CDR3 sequence is 18 residues long. The germline V and J ends were trimmed by 0 bases and 0 bases, with 16 bases remaining between them. From germline, CDR1 is LGHNA and CDR2 YNFKEQ.

This clone was recorded only once. The V and J genes are TRBV2 and TRBJ2-6; 10 positions agree with TRBD1. The germline V gene has CDR1 SNHLY and CDR2 FYNNEI. The CDR3 sequence is 18 residues long. The trim removed 5 bases at V and 0 bases at J, leaving 7 bases unmatched. The chain's CDR3 is CASSHWTGGPSGANVLTF. CDR3 nucleotide sequence: TGTGCCAGCAGTCATTGGACAGGGGGTCCCTCTGGGGCCAACGTCCTGACTTTC.

The chain carries TRBV4-1 and TRBJ1-2, with a tentative D call TRBD1 (5 bases). V gave up 1 base and J gave up 3 bases, with 9 bases separating them. The CDR3 is 14 amino acids. Germline V CDR1 and CDR2: MGHRA, YSYEKL. The CDR3 region has the DNA TGCGCCAGCAGCCAAGGTGACAGAGACTATGGCTACACCTTC. It is translated as CASSQGDRDYGYTF.

A single count supports this clone. CDR3 protein: CASSPEGMWGSSYEQYF. The CDR3 DNA reads as TGTGCCAGCTCACCAGAGGGAATGTGGGGTAGCTCCTACGAGCAGTACTTC. The chain carries TRBV18 and TRBJ2-7; TRBD2 might be the D (5 bases). The CDR3 has 17 residues. Between the trimmed V and J ends, which lost 2 bases and 0 bases, there was a span of 17 bases. Germline V CDR1 and CDR2: KGHSH, LQKENI.

This CDR3 is CASQGNTDTQYF. CDR3 nucleotides: TGTGCCAGTCAGGGTAACACAGATACGCAGTATTTT. This chain joins TRBV19 and TRBJ2-3; perhaps TRBD1 as D (5 bases). V lost 8 bases to trimming and J lost 2 bases, with 8 bases between them. The germline gives CDR1 LNHDA, CDR2 SQIVND (reference sequence). The CDR3 covers 12 residues.

This clone showed up just once. The V gene is TRBV6-5, the J gene TRBJ2-7, with D tentatively TRBD2 (5 bases). Germline V gives CDR1 MNHEY, CDR2 SVGAGI. This CDR3 contains 13 residues. V lost 5 bases and J 5 bases, leaving 13 bases between the germline ends. Here the CDR3 DNA reads TGTGCCAGCAGTATTGCGGGTAACGACGAGCAGTACTTC. It is translated as CASSIAGNDEQYF.

In its sample, this clone ranks as medium-sized. The chain recombines TRBV9 with TRBJ2-3; D unclear. The CDR3 consists of 16 residues. From germline, CDR1 is SGDLS and CDR2 YYNGEE. Between the trimmed V and J ends, which lost 4 bases and 0 bases, there was a span of 15 bases. The CDR3 reads CASSTSPTTSTDTQYF. For the CDR3, the DNA is TGTGCCAGCAGCACCTCCCCAACCACTAGCACAGATACGCAGTATTTT.

The chain joins TRBV5-1 to TRBJ1-2, with TRBD1 matching 8 bases. The CDR3 contains 13 residues. J was trimmed by 6 bases and V by 2 bases; bases with no gene match: 3. CDR1 is SGHRS and CDR2 is YFSETQ in the germline V gene. The CDR3 loop reads CASSFGQGHGYTF. As DNA, the CDR3 is TGCGCCAGCAGCTTCGGACAGGGTCATGGCTACACCTTC.

The genes are TRBV29-1 and TRBJ2-2, with D tentatively TRBD1 (6 bases). V lost 5 bases, J lost 4 bases, and 8 bases lay in between. This CDR3 region has 12 residues. Germline CDR1 SQVTM, CDR2 ANQGSEA. CDR3 coding DNA: TGCAGCGTTAGAGGGGGCACCGGGGAGCTGTTTTTT. Encoded protein: CSVRGGTGELFF.

V is TRBV29-1 and J is TRBJ2-7, with D perhaps TRBD2 (5 bases). The V end lost 3 bases, the J end lost 0 bases, and 9 bases lay between the germline ends. The CDR3 consists of 13 residues. Germline V gives CDR1 SQVTM, CDR2 ANQGSEA. In DNA form, the CDR3 reads TGCAGCGTTGAGCTGGGGAGCTCCTACGAGCAGTACTTC. This translates into CSVELGSSYEQYF.

This chain links TRBV15 with TRBJ1-2; tentatively, D is TRBD1 (6 bases). V lost 4 bases and J 2 bases, leaving 8 bases between the germline ends. The CDR3 extends over 13 amino acids. CDR1 is LNHNV, CDR2 YYDKDF, per germline (reference sequence). CDR3 sequence (DNA): TGTGCCACCAGCAACGGACAGAACTATGGCTACACCTTC. Translated: CATSNGQNYGYTF. The full variable domain, completed using reference TRBV15 and TRBJ1-2, is DAMVIQNPRYQVTQFGKPVTLSCSQTLNHNVMYWYQQKSSQAPKLLFHYYDKDFNNEADTPDNFQSRRPNTSFCFLDIRSPGLGDTAMYLCATSNGQNYGYTFGSGTRLTVV.

The chain uses TRBV7-9 and TRBJ1-1; D unclear. The CDR3 consists of 14 residues. Germline lookup yields CDR1 SEHNR and CDR2 FQNEAQ (reference sequence). The germline V and J ends were trimmed by 5 bases and 1 base, with 11 bases remaining between them. CDR3 nucleotide sequence: TGTGCCAGCAGCCCAGGACGGGGGAACACTGAAGCTTTCTTT. Its translation is CASSPGRGNTEAFF.

The chain uses TRBV11-2 and TRBJ2-1; 7 nucleotides line up with TRBD1. Germline-derived CDR1 and CDR2 are SGHAT and FQNNGV. After removal of 4 bases from V and 9 bases from J, the junction contained 12 bases not matched to a gene. This CDR3 region has 15 residues. Here the CDR3 DNA reads TGTGCCAGCAGCTCACTGGACAGGCCCCAAGGTGAGCAGTTCTTC. Translating gives CASSSLDRPQGEQFF. Combining the CDR3 with reference TRBV11-2 and TRBJ2-1 gives the whole variable domain EAGVAQSPRYKIIEKRQSVAFWCNPISGHATLYWYQQILGQGPKLLIQFQNNGVVDDSQLPKDRFSAERLKGVDSTLKIQPAKLEDSAVYLCASSSLDRPQGEQFFGPGTRLTVL.

This clone has only a few counts. The J gene is TRBJ1-4, the V gene TRBV7-9, with 9 bases identical to TRBD1. Per germline, CDR1 SEHNR and CDR2 FQNEAQ (reference sequence). V was clipped by 4 bases and J by 5 bases; unmatched bases: 2. This CDR3 spans 14 amino acids. CDR3 sequence (DNA): TGTGCCAGCAGCTCGACAGGGGGAAATGAAAAACTGTTTTTT. The encoded protein is CASSSTGGNEKLFF. The full variable domain, completed using reference TRBV7-9 and TRBJ1-4, is DTGVSQNPRHKITKRGQNVTFRCDPISEHNRLYWYRQTLGQGPEFLTYFQNEAQLEKSRLLSDRFSAERPKGSFSTLEIQRTEQGDSAMYLCASSSTGGNEKLFFGSGTQLSVL.

This chain links TRBV19 with TRBJ1-1; D is perhaps TRBD1 (6 bases). The V gene's germline CDR1 is LNHDA and CDR2 SQIVND (reference sequence). Trimming left V 5 bases short and J 0 bases short, with 10 bases between. This CDR3 comprises 14 residues. The CDR3 region is CASSPGTMNTEAFF. The CDR3 nucleotides are TGTGCCAGTAGTCCGGGGACAATGAACACTGAAGCTTTCTTT.

The chain combines TRBV19 with TRBJ2-1, with 7 positions matching TRBD1. The CDR3 sequence is 13 residues long. The germline gives CDR1 LNHDA, CDR2 SQIVND (reference sequence). V shed 5 bases, J shed 4 bases, and the junction held 2 bases outside the gene matches. The CDR3 is CASSSTGYNEQFF. CDR3 DNA: TGTGCCAGTAGTTCGACAGGGTACAATGAGCAGTTCTTC.

The chain combines TRBV30 with TRBJ1-6; the D is unclear. The ends were cut back, 3 bases at V and 13 bases at J, with 25 bases in the middle. The CDR3 has 16 amino acids. CDR1 and CDR2 from the germline V gene are GTSNPN and SVGIG (reference sequence). CDR3 nucleotides: TGTGCCTGGAGGAGTCGGTCAAGAGGGCGCGACGGGCCCCTCCACTTT. This sequence encodes CAWRSRSRGRDGPLHF. The full variable domain, rest sourced from reference TRBV30 and TRBJ1-6, is SQTIHQWPATLVQPVGSPLSLECTVEGTSNPNLYWYRQAAGRGLQLLFYSVGIGQISSEVPQNLSASRPQDRQFILSSKKLLLSDSGFYLCAWRSRSRGRDGPLHFGNGTRLTVT.

V gene TRBV5-6 combines with J gene TRBJ2-5, with 7 nucleotides matching TRBD1. V lost 7 bases and J lost 4; bases outside the gene matches: 7. The CDR3 is made up of 13 amino acids. CDR1 SGHDT and CDR2 YYEEEE come from the germline V gene. CDR3 amino acids: CASSEQGRETQYF. The CDR3 nucleotides read TGTGCCAGCTCCGAACAGGGGCGAGAGACCCAGTACTTC.

The chain combines TRBV7-9 with TRBJ2-1; unclear D gene. Trimming left V 1 base short and J 2 bases short, with 12 bases between. Looked up from germline, CDR1 is SEHNR and CDR2 is FQNEAQ (reference sequence). The CDR3 has 16 residues. CDR3 in amino acids: CASSLGGSHTYNEQFF. In DNA, the CDR3 is TGTGCCAGCAGCTTAGGTGGCTCTCATACCTACAATGAGCAGTTCTTC.